Shown below are 20 T cell receptor beta chains from a single sample sequenced in a study of blood T cell repertoires in COVID-19. TCRdb's copy holds only in-frame clones and misses some; the assay was immunoSEQ multiplex PCR. The sample lists approximately 200,000 clones, more than 65% seen once, with 2.3% in the top ten. Specimen: peripheral blood. All receptors come from a woman aged 60 to 75 with acute or convalescent COVID-19.

The V gene is TRBV9, the J gene TRBJ1-3; TRBD1 is a possible D gene (5 bases). The CDR3 is 16 residues long. Between the trimmed V and J ends, which lost 4 bases and 0 bases, there was a span of 14 bases. Germline values: CDR1 SGDLS, CDR2 YYNGEE. CDR3 amino acids: CASSPRGVSSGNTIYF. DNA of the CDR3: TGTGCCAGCAGCCCCCGGGGGGTAAGCTCTGGAAACACCATATATTTT.

The V gene is TRBV19, the J gene TRBJ1-5; D might be TRBD1 (6 bases). Germline V gene data show CDR1 as LNHDA and CDR2 as SQIVND (reference sequence). V was pared by 4 bases and J by 7 bases, with 11 bases between. The CDR3 covers 13 residues. Here the CDR3 DNA reads TGTGCCAGTAGTAGGAACAGGGACCAGCCCCAGCATTTT. Protein sequence: CASSRNRDQPQHF.

For the CDR3, the DNA is TGTGCCAGCAGCCCTCGTAGGGACAGGGCGGCCGGGGAGCTGTTTTTT. Encoded protein: CASSPRRDRAAGELFF. V usage is TRBV9 and J usage is TRBJ2-2; 9 bases line up with TRBD1. The CDR3 is made up of 16 amino acids. Germline V lookup: CDR1 SGDLS, CDR2 YYNGEE. The V gene end was trimmed by 4 bases and the J gene end by 6 bases; junction bases not matched to a gene: 10.

This clone turned up a few times. This chain uses TRBV5-4 with TRBJ2-2, with D maybe TRBD1 (5 bases). The ends were cut back, 2 bases at V and 6 bases at J, with 8 bases in the middle. The CDR3 loop spans 13 amino acids. Germline CDR1 SGHNT, CDR2 YYREEE (reference sequence). CDR3 residues: CASSFGHSGELFF. CDR3 sequence (DNA): TGTGCCAGCAGCTTCGGACATTCCGGGGAGCTGTTTTTT.

The chain combines TRBV3-1 (or the pseudogene TRBV3-2) with TRBJ1-2; D not certain. Germline V gene sequence: CDR1 LGHDT, CDR2 YNNKEL (reference sequence). This CDR3 spans 14 amino acids. Trimming left V 6 bases short and J 4 bases short, with 15 bases between. The CDR3 DNA reads TGTGCCAGCAGTCGTAGCATAGTTGGCTATGGCTACACCTTC. This sequence encodes CASSRSIVGYGYTF.

The chain carries TRBV7-9 and TRBJ1-2; D is unresolved. This CDR3 has 13 residues. The V end was cut by 5 bases, the J end by 1 base, with 8 bases between. In germline, CDR1 is SEHNR, CDR2 FQNEAQ (reference sequence). CDR3 sequence reads: CASSDTDNYGYTF. DNA of the CDR3: TGTGCCAGCAGCGACACAGATAACTATGGCTACACCTTC.

V is TRBV28 and J is TRBJ2-3; a weak D match, TRBD1 (6 bases). V shed 8 bases and J shed 2 bases, with 17 bases lying between them. This CDR3 is built from 15 residues. Germline V CDR1 and CDR2: MDHEN, SYDVKM. The chain's CDR3 is CASSELRGTTDTQYF. The CDR3, as DNA: TGTGCCAGCTCCGAACTGAGGGGGACCACAGATACGCAGTATTTT.

This chain links TRBV6-1 with TRBJ2-7, with 10 bases that match TRBD1. V gave up 3 bases and J gave up 2 bases; unmatched junction bases: 1. The CDR3 extends over 14 amino acids. Looked up from germline, CDR1 is MNHNS and CDR2 is SASEGT. The CDR3 DNA reads TGTGCCAGCAGTGAGGGACAGGGGACCTACGAGCAGTACTTC. Translation: CASSEGQGTYEQYF.

V usage is TRBV24-1 and J usage is TRBJ1-2, with D tentatively TRBD1 (6 bases). The CDR3 length is 16 residues. Per the germline V gene, CDR1 is KGHDR and CDR2 is SFDVKD. V lost 4 bases to trimming and J lost 6 bases, with 20 bases between them. In DNA form, the CDR3 reads TGTGCCACCAGTGACCGTCGTCCCAGGGGCTTTGATGGCTACACCTTC. Translation: CATSDRRPRGFDGYTF.

The CDR3 loop reads CASSPFFGQGTDTQYF. The DNA of the CDR3 is TGTGCCAGCAGCCCCTTTTTCGGCCAGGGTACAGATACGCAGTATTTT. The V and J genes are TRBV11-2 and TRBJ2-3; D may be TRBD1 (5 bases). The V and J ends lost 5 bases and 3 bases respectively, with 18 bases between them. The CDR3 is 16 amino acids. Germline V gene lookup returns CDR1 SGHAT and CDR2 FQNNGV.

This chain connects TRBV20-1 to TRBJ2-7, with TRBD2 matching 8 bases. This CDR3 is built from 15 residues. Trimming cost V 3 bases and J 6 bases; bases outside gene matches: 13. The germline gives CDR1 DFQATT, CDR2 SNEGSKA (reference sequence). For the CDR3, the DNA is TGCAGTGCTAGTATCCGGAGCGGGGGTCCGGCCGAGCAGTACTTC. It translates to CSASIRSGGPAEQYF.

The J gene is TRBJ2-5, the V gene TRBV3-1 (or the pseudogene TRBV3-2); TRBD1 aligns across 8 bases. J was trimmed by 5 bases and V by 4 bases; bases with no gene match: 6. The CDR3 has 14 residues. The germline V gene encodes CDR1 LGHDT and CDR2 YNNKEL (reference sequence). The CDR3 is CASSPQGVVETQYF. The CDR3 DNA sequence: TGTGCCAGCAGCCCACAGGGGGTCGTGGAGACCCAGTACTTC.

V and J are TRBV19 and TRBJ1-5; D is perhaps TRBD1 (5 bases). Between the trimmed V and J ends, which lost 5 bases and 1 base, there was a span of 9 bases. The CDR3 sequence is 14 residues long. Germline CDR1 reads LNHDA; CDR2 reads SQIVND (reference sequence). The CDR3, as DNA: TGTGCCAGTAGTTCCGACAGAAGCAATCAGCCCCAGCATTTT. Encoded protein: CASSSDRSNQPQHF.

The chain employs TRBV19 and TRBJ1-2; TRBD1 agrees at 11 bases. V lost 4 bases and J lost 3; bases outside the gene matches: 7. This CDR3 is 16 amino acids long. Per the germline V gene, CDR1 is LNHDA and CDR2 is SQIVND (reference sequence). Here the CDR3 reads CASSTWTGGLDYGYTF. Here the CDR3 DNA reads TGTGCCAGTAGTACCTGGACAGGGGGCCTTGACTATGGCTACACCTTC.

The V gene is TRBV4-1, the J gene TRBJ1-1; D gene unclear. Germline loops: CDR1 MGHRA, CDR2 YSYEKL. With 0 bases removed from V and 0 bases from J, the gap between germline ends came to 11 bases. The length of the CDR3 is 16 residues. DNA of the CDR3: TGCGCCAGCAGCCAAGACCGGGTCACCATGAACACTGAAGCTTTCTTT. Translation gives CASSQDRVTMNTEAFF.

J is TRBJ2-3 and V is TRBV6-4; TRBD2 matches at 9 bases. The CDR3 runs 16 residues. The V gene end was trimmed by 3 bases and the J gene end by 5 bases; junction bases not matched to a gene: 9. Germline CDR1 reads MRHNA; CDR2 reads SNTAGT. The CDR3 sequence is CASSEVAGGPQDTQYF. In DNA form, the CDR3 reads TGTGCCAGCAGTGAGGTGGCGGGGGGGCCGCAAGATACGCAGTATTTT.

The chain uses TRBV3-1 (or the pseudogene TRBV3-2) and TRBJ2-3, with a possible D match to TRBD2 (6 bases). Germline values: CDR1 LGHDT, CDR2 YNNKEL (reference sequence). The V and J ends lost 4 bases and 1 base respectively, with 15 bases between them. This CDR3 is 16 amino acids long. This CDR3 is CASSPTTSFGTDTQYF. In nucleotides, the CDR3 is TGTGCCAGCAGCCCGACGACTAGTTTCGGCACAGATACGCAGTATTTT.

This chain joins TRBV19 and TRBJ1-5, with 7 nucleotides matching TRBD1. V shed 3 bases and J 9 bases; nucleotides not matched to a gene: 11. Germline-derived CDR1 and CDR2 are LNHDA and SQIVND (reference sequence). The CDR3 sequence is 15 residues long. DNA of the CDR3: TGTGCCAGTAGTATCGGGCAGGGGGTTGGATCGCCCCAGCATTTT. Its protein is CASSIGQGVGSPQHF.

The chain recombines TRBV6-5 with TRBJ1-3; the D gene is possibly TRBD1 (6 bases). The V end was cut by 6 bases, the J end by 2 bases, with 11 bases between. CDR3 size: 14 residues. Germline lookup yields CDR1 MNHEY and CDR2 SVGAGI. CDR3 in amino acids: CASSTGNPGNTIYF. In DNA form, the CDR3 reads TGTGCCAGCAGCACAGGGAACCCTGGAAACACCATATATTTT.

The chain carries TRBV27 and TRBJ1-2; no definite D call. V was pared by 10 bases and J by 4 bases, with 10 bases between. The length of the CDR3 is 11 residues. Germline V gives CDR1 MNHEY, CDR2 SMNVEV (reference sequence). This chain's CDR3 is CATKTGYGYTF. CDR3 sequence (DNA): TGTGCCACCAAAACCGGCTATGGCTACACCTTC.